This entry lists 24 T cell receptor beta chains sequenced from one sample in a study of T cell responses to AZD1222 COVID-19 vaccine. Repertoires were generated with immunoSEQ multiplex PCR, while TCRdb's copy carries only in-frame clones and drops some. The table includes some 150,000 clones, 88% detected once. The sequencing here drew on peripheral blood, taken on day 0 of AZD1222 vaccination. All receptors come from an adult in good health.

J is TRBJ1-4 and V is TRBV9; tentatively, D is TRBD1 (5 bases). V lost 3 bases and J lost 0, with 12 bases in between. The CDR3 is made up of 16 amino acids. Germline V lookup: CDR1 SGDLS, CDR2 YYNGEE. CDR3 residues: CASSAWDGATNEKLFF. CDR3 coding DNA: TGTGCCAGCAGCGCGTGGGACGGAGCAACTAATGAAAAACTGTTTTTT. Full variable domain (remainder filled in from reference TRBV9 and TRBJ1-4): DSGVTQTPKHLITATGQRVTLRCSPRSGDLSVYWYQQSLDQGLQFLIQYYNGEERAKGNILERFSAQQFPDLHSELNLSSLELGDSALYFCASSAWDGATNEKLFFGSGTQLSVL.

This chain connects TRBV5-1 to TRBJ2-1, with D tentatively TRBD2 (6 bases). Germline CDR1 reads SGHRS; CDR2 reads YFSETQ. The CDR3 is made up of 14 amino acids. V was cut by 4 bases and J by 0 bases, with 8 bases left in between. The CDR3 DNA reads TGCGCCAGCAGCCTGGAGGGCTCCTACAATGAGCAGTTCTTC. It codes for CASSLEGSYNEQFF.

The chain recombines TRBV7-9 with TRBJ1-5; possible D gene TRBD1, 6 bases. The CDR3 sequence is 17 residues long. Trimming took 5 bases from V and 3 from J, leaving 20 bases between them. From germline, CDR1 is SEHNR and CDR2 FQNEAQ (reference sequence). The CDR3 is CASSPPGARGTNQPQHF. As DNA, the CDR3 is TGTGCCAGCAGCCCCCCAGGGGCCAGGGGAACCAATCAGCCCCAGCATTTT.

This rearrangement joins TRBV12-3 or TRBV12-4 to TRBJ1-5; D not resolved. V was cut by 2 bases and J by 4 bases, with 6 bases left in between. CDR3 size: 13 residues. Here the CDR3 DNA reads TGTGCCAGCAGTTTAATGGGGAATCAGCCCCAGCATTTT. The encoded protein is CASSLMGNQPQHF.

The rearrangement links TRBV11-3 to TRBJ1-1, with D perhaps matching TRBD1 (6 bases). Per germline, CDR1 SGHNT and CDR2 YENEEA. The germline V and J ends were trimmed by 1 base and 0 bases, with 6 bases remaining between them. The CDR3 loop spans 14 amino acids. The CDR3 DNA reads as TGTGCCAGCAGCTTAGGGGGGCTGAACACTGAAGCTTTCTTT. Protein product: CASSLGGLNTEAFF.

The gene calls are TRBV5-5 and TRBJ2-7, with 15 bases that match TRBD2. Germline V CDR1 and CDR2: SGHKS, YYEKEE (reference sequence). The trim removed 0 bases at V and 5 bases at J, leaving 6 bases unmatched. This CDR3 spans 17 amino acids. The CDR3 sequence: CASSLGTSGGAFDEQYF. The DNA for the CDR3 is TGTGCCAGCAGCTTGGGGACTAGCGGGGGGGCATTCGACGAGCAGTACTTC.

This clone has just one count. The chain carries TRBV11-2 and TRBJ1-1; 7 bases align to TRBD1. Unmatched junction bases numbered 9, after V lost 5 bases and J lost 0 bases. This CDR3 region has 16 residues. Germline values: CDR1 SGHAT, CDR2 FQNNGV. The CDR3 protein is CASSPRGDSMNTEAFF. The CDR3 bases are TGTGCCAGCAGCCCGAGGGGGGACAGCATGAACACTGAAGCTTTCTTT.

The CDR3 coding sequence is TGTGCCAGCAGGCCGGGGGTCGGGGTGACGGAGACCCAGTACTTC. Its protein is CASRPGVGVTETQYF. This chain joins TRBV27 and TRBJ2-5; possible D gene TRBD2, 6 bases. The germline V and J ends were trimmed by 6 bases and 5 bases, with 19 bases remaining between them. This CDR3 is built from 15 residues. Per germline, CDR1 MNHEY and CDR2 SMNVEV (reference sequence).

V gene TRBV7-9 combines with J gene TRBJ2-1; 10 bases are shared with TRBD2. This CDR3 is 13 amino acids long. V shed 4 bases, J shed 12 bases, and the junction held 6 bases outside the gene matches. Germline V gene data show CDR1 as SEHNR and CDR2 as FQNEAQ (reference sequence). In nucleotides, the CDR3 is TGTGCCAGCAGCTCGGTAGCGGGGGGTGCGCAGTTCTTC. Encoded protein: CASSSVAGGAQFF.

The rearrangement joins TRBV19 to TRBJ2-1, with D maybe TRBD1 (6 bases). V lost 3 bases and J 5 bases, leaving 14 bases between the germline ends. Germline V gene sequence: CDR1 LNHDA, CDR2 SQIVND (reference sequence). This CDR3 has 15 amino acids. The CDR3 DNA sequence: TGTGCCAGTAGTATTGGGGGCCTTATTGACAATGAGCAGTTCTTC. Encoded protein: CASSIGGLIDNEQFF.

This clone has more than one count but fewer than ten. The V gene is TRBV12-3 or TRBV12-4, the J gene TRBJ1-2; D remains unclear. Trimming removed 0 bases at V and 4 bases at J, with 6 bases between. The CDR3 covers 13 residues. In DNA form, the CDR3 reads TGTGCCAGCAGTTTAGCGACCCTCTATGGCTACACCTTC. This gives the protein CASSLATLYGYTF.

The chain is built from TRBV7-9 and TRBJ1-6; a possible D gene is TRBD1 (5 bases). The V end was cut by 8 bases, the J end by 10 bases, with 15 bases between. The germline gives CDR1 SEHNR, CDR2 FQNEAQ (reference sequence). This CDR3 spans 13 amino acids. CDR3 in amino acids: CASQGDSPSPLHF. For the CDR3, the DNA is TGTGCCAGCCAGGGTGACAGCCCCTCACCCCTCCACTTT.

This rearrangement joins TRBV5-4 to TRBJ2-7; TRBD1 matches at 12 bases. The CDR3 runs 16 residues. The J segment lost 4 bases and the V segment lost 4 bases, leaving 9 bases of the junction unmatched. Per the germline V gene, CDR1 is SGHNT and CDR2 is YYREEE (reference sequence). Here the CDR3 DNA reads TGTGCCAGCAGCCCATCGGGACAGGGGGCTAGGTACGAGCAGTACTTC. Its translation is CASSPSGQGARYEQYF.

V is TRBV5-6 and J is TRBJ1-6; TRBD1 matches at 10 bases. Germline V gene data show CDR1 as SGHDT and CDR2 as YYEEEE. The CDR3 length is 15 residues. The V segment lost 2 bases and the J segment 9 bases; nucleotides outside the gene matches: 5. CDR3 sequence: CASSFRDRGFSPLHF. In DNA, the CDR3 is TGTGCCAGCAGCTTCCGGGACAGGGGCTTTTCACCCCTCCACTTT.

This rearrangement joins TRBV12-5 to TRBJ2-7, with 11 bases matching TRBD1. This CDR3 has 14 residues. J was trimmed by 2 bases and V by 5 bases; bases with no gene match: 2. Germline CDR1 is LGHNT and CDR2 is FRNRAP. The CDR3 DNA is TGTGCTAGTGGTGCGGGACAGGGGGCCTACGAGCAGTACTTC. Its protein product is CASGAGQGAYEQYF.

The chain has TRBV4-1 and TRBJ1-1; 7 bases match TRBD1. The V gene's germline CDR1 is MGHRA and CDR2 YSYEKL. J gave up 1 base and V 4 bases, and 6 bases lay outside the gene matches. The CDR3 is 15 residues long. The chain's CDR3 is CASSRDRASNTEAFF. The CDR3 bases are TGCGCCAGCAGCCGAGACAGGGCATCGAACACTGAAGCTTTCTTT.

This chain uses TRBV7-3 with TRBJ2-1, with D unclear. V was clipped by 1 base and J by 2 bases, with 3 bases between them. This CDR3 comprises 13 residues. Germline CDR1 reads SGHTA; CDR2 reads FQGTGA. DNA of the CDR3: TGTGCCAGCAGCTTAAGTACCTACAATGAGCAGTTCTTC. Translation gives CASSLSTYNEQFF.

The V call is TRBV5-1, the J call TRBJ2-3; 9 bases align to TRBD2. The CDR3 runs 15 residues. Germline CDR1 reads SGHRS; CDR2 reads YFSETQ. Unmatched junction bases numbered 4, after V lost 3 bases and J lost 2 bases. The CDR3 spells CASSSSGVSTDTQYF. Here the CDR3 DNA reads TGCGCCAGCAGCTCTAGCGGGGTTTCCACAGATACGCAGTATTTT.

The sample holds many counts of this clone. The rearrangement joins TRBV19 to TRBJ1-5, with 8 bases aligning to TRBD1. Germline CDR1 reads LNHDA; CDR2 reads SQIVND (reference sequence). CDR3 length: 15 amino acids. J lost 7 bases, V lost 1 base, and 6 bases had no gene match. This CDR3 reads CASSIGRGPGQPQHF. The CDR3 nucleotides are TGTGCCAGTAGTATAGGCAGGGGGCCCGGACAGCCCCAGCATTTT. Full variable domain (missing parts from reference TRBV19 and TRBJ1-5): DGGITQSPKYLFRKEGQNVTLSCEQNLNHDAMYWYRQDPGQGLRLIYYSQIVNDFQKGDIAEGYSVSREKKESFPLTVTSAQKNPTAFYLCASSIGRGPGQPQHFGDGTRLSIL.

J is TRBJ2-1 and V is TRBV18; no clear D. V lost 0 bases, J lost 7 bases, and 7 bases lay in between. Germline lookup yields CDR1 KGHSH and CDR2 LQKENI. This CDR3 has 13 amino acids. The CDR3 spells CASSPPVANEQFF. The CDR3 bases are TGTGCCAGCTCACCACCGGTTGCGAATGAGCAGTTCTTC. Drawing the rest from reference TRBV18 and TRBJ2-1, the complete variable domain is NAGVMQNPRHLVRRRGQEARLRCSPMKGHSHVYWYRQLPEEGLKFMVYLQKENIIDESGMPKERFSAEFPKEGPSILRIQQVVRGDSAAYFCASSPPVANEQFFGPGTRLTVL.

With regard to this clone: Compared with germline, one end of the junction differs, possibly owing to a read error. V usage is TRBV15 and J usage is TRBJ2-7; perhaps D is TRBD1 or TRBD2 (6 bases each). CDR3 length: 13 residues. The germline V gene encodes CDR1 LNHNV and CDR2 YYDKDF (reference sequence). CDR3 protein: CATSGEKGGEQYF. In DNA form, the CDR3 reads TGTGCCACCAGCGGAGAAAAGGGGGGCGAGCAGTACTTC.

The chain is built from TRBV5-8 and TRBJ1-1, with D uncertain. V was trimmed by 6 bases and J by 1 base, leaving 7 bases between them. The V gene's germline CDR1 is SGHTS and CDR2 YDEGEE. This CDR3 contains 12 residues. The DNA for the CDR3 is TGTGCCAGCAAACAGCAGAACACTGAAGCTTTCTTT. Amino acid sequence: CASKQQNTEAFF. Combining the CDR3 with reference TRBV5-8 and TRBJ1-1 gives the whole variable domain EAGVTQSPTHLIKTRGQQATLRCSPISGHTSVYWYQQALGLGLQFLLWYDEGEERNRGNFPPRFSGRQFPNYSSELNVNALELEDSALYLCASKQQNTEAFFGQGTRLTVV.

This sequence joins TRBV27 and TRBJ2-5; D gene ambiguous. CDR3 length: 13 residues. The V gene lost 5 bases and the J gene lost 7 bases, with 14 bases spanning the gap. From germline, CDR1 is MNHEY and CDR2 SMNVEV (reference sequence). CDR3 bases: TGTGCCAGCAGTCCAACGGACGGTCGGACCCAGTACTTC. Translating gives CASSPTDGRTQYF.

The V gene is TRBV2, the J gene TRBJ2-2; TRBD2 is a possible D gene (5 bases). Germline CDR1 SNHLY, CDR2 FYNNEI. The CDR3 is made up of 14 amino acids. V gave up 6 bases and J gave up 6 bases, with 14 bases separating them. CDR3: CASRREQSPGELFF. CDR3 nucleotide sequence: TGTGCCAGCAGGAGGGAGCAGAGCCCCGGGGAGCTGTTTTTT.